The 2 T cell receptor beta chains given below trace back to one sample, sequenced in a study of blood T cell repertoires in COVID-19. Method: immunoSEQ multiplex PCR; TCRdb's copy keeps in-frame clones and lacks some. The table has 150,000 to 200,000 clones, roughly 82% seen once. The source material was peripheral blood. The receptors originated from a woman aged 40 to 50 with COVID-19, enrolled during active disease.

The chain employs TRBV19 and TRBJ2-1; perhaps TRBD1 as D (7 bases). Germline V gives CDR1 LNHDA, CDR2 SQIVND (reference sequence). The V end was cut by 6 bases, the J end by 2 bases, with 14 bases between. CDR3 length equals 15 residues. As DNA, the CDR3 is TGTGCCAGTAGCCTTGACAGGGAGGCCTACAATGAGCAGTTCTTC. It yields the protein CASSLDREAYNEQFF.

The genes are TRBV6-4 and TRBJ2-5, with 7 bases that match TRBD1. Germline CDR1 MRHNA, CDR2 SNTAGT. The CDR3 runs to 14 residues. The V segment lost 4 bases and the J segment 5 bases; nucleotides outside the gene matches: 7. CDR3 nucleotide sequence: TGTGCCAGCAGTGTTAATGCAGGGGGTGAGACCCAGTACTTC. Its protein product is CASSVNAGGETQYF.